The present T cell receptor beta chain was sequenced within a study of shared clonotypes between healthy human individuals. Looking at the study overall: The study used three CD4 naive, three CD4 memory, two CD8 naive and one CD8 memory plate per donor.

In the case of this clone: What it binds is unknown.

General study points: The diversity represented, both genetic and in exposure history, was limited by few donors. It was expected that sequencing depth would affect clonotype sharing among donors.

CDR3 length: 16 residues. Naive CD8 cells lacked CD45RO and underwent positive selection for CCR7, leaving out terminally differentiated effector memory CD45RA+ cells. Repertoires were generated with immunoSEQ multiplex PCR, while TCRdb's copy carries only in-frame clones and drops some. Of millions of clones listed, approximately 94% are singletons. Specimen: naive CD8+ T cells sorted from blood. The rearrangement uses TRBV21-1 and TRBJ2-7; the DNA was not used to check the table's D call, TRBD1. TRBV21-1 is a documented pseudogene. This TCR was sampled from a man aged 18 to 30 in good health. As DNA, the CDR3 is TGTGCCAGCAGCAAAGCGACCCAGGGGAATCCATACGAGCAGTACTTC. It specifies CASSKATQGNPYEQYF.